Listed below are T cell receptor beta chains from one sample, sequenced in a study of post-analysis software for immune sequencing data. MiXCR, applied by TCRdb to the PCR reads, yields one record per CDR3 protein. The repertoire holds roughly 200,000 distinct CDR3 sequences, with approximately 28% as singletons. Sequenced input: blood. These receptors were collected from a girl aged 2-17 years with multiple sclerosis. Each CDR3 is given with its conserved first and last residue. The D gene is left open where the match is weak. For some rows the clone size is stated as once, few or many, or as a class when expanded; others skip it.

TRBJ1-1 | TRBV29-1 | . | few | CSVVASGQGTTEAFF | TGCAGCGTTGTCGCGTCAGGGCAAGGGACCACTGAAGCTTTCTTT
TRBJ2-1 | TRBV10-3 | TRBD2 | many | CAISEVGLAHYNEQFF | TGTGCCATCAGTGAGGTAGGACTAGCGCACTACAATGAGCAGTTCTTC
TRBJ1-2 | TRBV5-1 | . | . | CASSLYHPGNEGYTF | TGCGCCAGCAGCTTGTATCACCCCGGCAATGAGGGCTACACCTTC
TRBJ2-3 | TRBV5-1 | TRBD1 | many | CASCWDRYRTDTQYF | TGCGCCAGCTGCTGGGACAGGTACCGCACAGATACGCAGTATTTT
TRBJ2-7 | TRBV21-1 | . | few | CASTLGPNYEQYF | TGTGCCAGCACCCTAGGACCGAACTACGAGCAGTACTTC
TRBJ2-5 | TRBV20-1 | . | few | CSARDSWLSETQYF | TGCAGTGCTAGAGATTCGTGGCTATCGGAGACCCAGTACTTC
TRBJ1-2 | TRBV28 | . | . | CAITFRAGMGNYGYTF | TGTGCCATCACATTCCGGGCAGGGATGGGAAACTATGGCTACACCTTC
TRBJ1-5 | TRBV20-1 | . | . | CSARICCRLGYSNQPQHF | TGCAGTGCCAGGATATGTTGCAGGCTGGGATATAGCAATCAGCCCCAGCATTTT
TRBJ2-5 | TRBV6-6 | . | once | CASSYSIRLGGTQYF | TGTGCCAGCAGTTACTCGATCCGATTAGGGGGGACCCAGTACTTC
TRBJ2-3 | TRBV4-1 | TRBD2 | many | CASSQDLVAGGTDTQYF | TGCGCCAGCAGCCAAGATCTCGTAGCGGGGGGAACAGATACGCAGTATTTT
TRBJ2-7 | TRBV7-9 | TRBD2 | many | CASSAHSGISNEQYF | TGTGCCAGCAGCGCCCATAGCGGGATCTCCAACGAGCAGTACTTC
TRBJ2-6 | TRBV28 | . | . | CASSLVPSGANVLTF | TGTGCCAGCAGTTTAGTTCCGTCTGGGGCCAACGTCCTGACTTTC
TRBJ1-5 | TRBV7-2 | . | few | CASSLESTGNQPQHF | TGTGCCAGCAGCTTAGAGTCAACGGGCAATCAGCCCCAGCATTTT
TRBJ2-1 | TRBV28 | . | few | CASSSLGGMDEQFF | TGTGCCAGCAGTTCACTTGGGGGAATGGATGAGCAGTTCTTC
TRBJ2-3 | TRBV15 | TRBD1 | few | CATSRGQGWNTDTQYF | TGTGCCACCAGCAGGGGACAGGGATGGAACACAGATACGCAGTATTTT
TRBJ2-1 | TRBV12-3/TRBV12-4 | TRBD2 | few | CASQTSGRYNEQFF | TGTGCCAGCCAGACTAGCGGGAGGTACAATGAGCAGTTCTTC
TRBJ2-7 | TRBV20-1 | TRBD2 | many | CSASRTSGISYEQYF | TGCAGTGCTTCTAGGACTAGCGGGATATCCTACGAGCAGTACTTC
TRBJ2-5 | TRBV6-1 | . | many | CASSEKGGETQYF | TGTGCCAGCAGTGAAAAGGGAGGCGAGACCCAGTACTTC
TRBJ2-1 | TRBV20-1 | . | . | CSARGFSKGGPVGNEQFF | TGCAGTGCTAGAGGTTTTTCTAAGGGTGGACCAGTTGGGAATGAGCAGTTCTTC
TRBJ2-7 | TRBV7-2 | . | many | CASSLRTHEQYF | TGTGCCAGCAGCTTAAGGACCCACGAGCAGTACTTC
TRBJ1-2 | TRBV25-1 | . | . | CASSEGIQLYGYTF | TGTGCCAGCAGTGAAGGGATACAGCTCTATGGCTACACCTTC
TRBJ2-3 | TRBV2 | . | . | CASKAGARTDTQYF | TGTGCCAGCAAGGCGGGGGCCCGCACAGATACGCAGTATTTT